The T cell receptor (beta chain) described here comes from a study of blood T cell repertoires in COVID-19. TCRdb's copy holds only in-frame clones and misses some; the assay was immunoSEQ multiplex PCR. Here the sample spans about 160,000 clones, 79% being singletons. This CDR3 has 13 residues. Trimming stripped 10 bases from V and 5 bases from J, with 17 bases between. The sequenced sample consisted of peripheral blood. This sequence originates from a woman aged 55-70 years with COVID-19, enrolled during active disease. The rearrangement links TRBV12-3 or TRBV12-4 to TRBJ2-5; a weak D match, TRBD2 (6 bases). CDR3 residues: CATRELAVETQYF. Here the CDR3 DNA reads TGTGCCACCCGGGAACTAGCCGTGGAGACCCAGTACTTC.